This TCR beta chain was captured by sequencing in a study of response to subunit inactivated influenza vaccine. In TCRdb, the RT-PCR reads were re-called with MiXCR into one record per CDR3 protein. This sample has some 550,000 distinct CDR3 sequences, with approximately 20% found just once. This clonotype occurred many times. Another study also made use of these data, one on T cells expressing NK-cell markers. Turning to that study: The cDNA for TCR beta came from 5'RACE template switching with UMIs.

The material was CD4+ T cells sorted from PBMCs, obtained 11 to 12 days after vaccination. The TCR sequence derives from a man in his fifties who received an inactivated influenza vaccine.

CDR3 nucleotides: TGTGCCAGCAGTGGGGTTGGGACAGGGGCCTACGAGCAGTACTTC. Protein sequence: CASSGVGTGAYEQYF. This rearrangement joins TRBV27 to TRBJ2-7, with 10 bases fitting TRBD1. The trim removed 5 bases at V and 2 bases at J, leaving 6 bases unmatched. This CDR3 has 15 amino acids. Per the germline V gene, CDR1 is MNHEY and CDR2 is SMNVEV (reference sequence).